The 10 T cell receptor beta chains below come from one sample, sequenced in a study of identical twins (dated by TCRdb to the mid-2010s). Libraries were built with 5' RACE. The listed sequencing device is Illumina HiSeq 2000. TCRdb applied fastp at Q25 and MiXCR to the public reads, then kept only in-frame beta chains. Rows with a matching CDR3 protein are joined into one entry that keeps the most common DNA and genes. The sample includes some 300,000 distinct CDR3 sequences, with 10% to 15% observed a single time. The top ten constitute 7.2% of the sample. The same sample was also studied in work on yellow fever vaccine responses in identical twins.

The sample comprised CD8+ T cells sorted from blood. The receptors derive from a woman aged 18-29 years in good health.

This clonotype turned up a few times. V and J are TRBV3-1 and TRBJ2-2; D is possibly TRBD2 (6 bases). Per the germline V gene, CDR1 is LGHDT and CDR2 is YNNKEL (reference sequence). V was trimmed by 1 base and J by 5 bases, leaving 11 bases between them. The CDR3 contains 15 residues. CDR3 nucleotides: TGTGCCAGCAGCCAAGCCGGGAGTTTGACCGGGGAGCTGTTTTTT. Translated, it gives CASSQAGSLTGELFF.

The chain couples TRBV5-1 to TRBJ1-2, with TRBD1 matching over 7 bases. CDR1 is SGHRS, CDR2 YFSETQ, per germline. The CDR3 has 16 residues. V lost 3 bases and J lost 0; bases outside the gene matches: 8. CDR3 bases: TGCGCCAGCAGCTGGGGGGACAGCCTTACTAACTATGGCTACACCTTC. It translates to CASSWGDSLTNYGYTF.

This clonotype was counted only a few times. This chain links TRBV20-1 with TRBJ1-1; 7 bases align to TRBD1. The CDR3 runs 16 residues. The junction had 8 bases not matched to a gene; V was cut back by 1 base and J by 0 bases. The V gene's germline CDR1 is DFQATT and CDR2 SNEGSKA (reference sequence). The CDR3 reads CSARGRRGQLNTEAFF. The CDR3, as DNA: TGCAGTGCTAGAGGGCGGAGGGGGCAATTGAACACTGAAGCTTTCTTT.

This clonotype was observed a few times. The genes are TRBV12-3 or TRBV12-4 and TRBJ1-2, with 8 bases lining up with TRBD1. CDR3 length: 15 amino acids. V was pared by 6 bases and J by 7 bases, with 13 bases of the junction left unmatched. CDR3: CASRIGETGGSGYTF. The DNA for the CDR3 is TGTGCCAGCAGGATAGGGGAAACAGGGGGAAGTGGCTACACCTTC.

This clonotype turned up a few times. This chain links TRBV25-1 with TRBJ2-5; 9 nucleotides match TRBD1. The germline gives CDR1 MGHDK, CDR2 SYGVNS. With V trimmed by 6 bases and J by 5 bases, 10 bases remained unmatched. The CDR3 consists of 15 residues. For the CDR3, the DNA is TGTGCCAGCAGCTACCGGGACAGGGCGTCGGAGACCCAGTACTTC. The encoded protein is CASSYRDRASETQYF.

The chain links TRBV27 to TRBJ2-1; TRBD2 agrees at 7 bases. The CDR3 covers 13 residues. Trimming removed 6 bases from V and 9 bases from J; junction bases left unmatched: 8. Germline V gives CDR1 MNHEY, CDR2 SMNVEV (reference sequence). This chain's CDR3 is CASRRLARGEQFF. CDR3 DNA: TGTGCCAGCAGACGACTAGCAAGAGGTGAGCAGTTCTTC.

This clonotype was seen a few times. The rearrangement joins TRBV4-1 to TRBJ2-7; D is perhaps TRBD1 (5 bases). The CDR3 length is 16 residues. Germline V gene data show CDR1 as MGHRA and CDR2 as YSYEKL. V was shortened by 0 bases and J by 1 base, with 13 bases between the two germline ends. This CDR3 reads CASSQEIQGRSYEQYF. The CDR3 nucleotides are TGCGCCAGCAGCCAAGAGATCCAGGGAAGGTCCTACGAGCAGTACTTC.

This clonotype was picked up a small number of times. The CDR3 region is CASSQDSEGTGNIQYF. The DNA for the CDR3 is TGTGCCAGCAGCCAAGATTCAGAGGGAACGGGAAACATTCAGTACTTC. The chain combines TRBV3-1 with TRBJ2-4; perhaps TRBD2 as D (5 bases). V was shortened by 0 bases and J by 6 bases, with 15 bases between the two germline ends. CDR1 is LGHDT and CDR2 is YNNKEL in the germline V gene (reference sequence). CDR3 length equals 16 residues.

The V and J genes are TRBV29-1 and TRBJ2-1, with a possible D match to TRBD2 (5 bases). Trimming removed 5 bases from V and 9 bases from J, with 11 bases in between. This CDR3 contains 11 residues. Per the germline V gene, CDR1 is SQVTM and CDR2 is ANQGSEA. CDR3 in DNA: TGCAGCGTTCCCGGGAAGAGTGAGCAGTTCTTC. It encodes CSVPGKSEQFF.

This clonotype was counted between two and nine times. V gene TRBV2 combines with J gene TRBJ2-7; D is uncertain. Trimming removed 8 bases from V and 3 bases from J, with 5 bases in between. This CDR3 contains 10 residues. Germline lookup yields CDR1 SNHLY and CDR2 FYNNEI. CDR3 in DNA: TGTGCCAGCTCCCTCTACGAGCAGTACGTC. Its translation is CASSLYEQYV.